The 17 T cell receptor beta chains presented below share a single source sample, sequenced in a study of beta chain features in type 1 diabetes. Study-wide results and caveats: Type 1 diabetes patients showed a moderate but significant shortening of TCRB CDR3s in all four CD4+ subsets.

Reverse transcribing all isolated RNA meant expressed TCRB transcripts were sequenced. This table comes from immunoSEQ multiplex PCR, and its TCRdb copy is limited to in-frame clones, with some not included. Counted here are 300,000 to 400,000 clones, 9.6% occurring once; the ten biggest clones make up 0.55% to 0.75%. These receptors lack a known antigen. The specimen was central memory CD4+ T cells from blood. The receptors come from a man aged 25 to 40 with type 1 diabetes.

The sample holds a few counts of this clone. The CDR3 DNA sequence: TGTGCCAGCAGTCCCGACTTCACAGATACGCAGTATTTT. Its protein product is CASSPDFTDTQYF. The rearrangement links TRBV6-5 to TRBJ2-3; no clear D gene. Trimming stripped 5 bases from V and 2 bases from J, with 8 bases between. Germline CDR1 and CDR2: MNHEY and SVGAGI. The CDR3 covers 13 residues.

The chain employs TRBV18 and TRBJ2-3, with 9 bases that match TRBD1. The CDR3 totals 17 residues. V was pared by 3 bases and J by 3 bases, with 10 bases of the junction left unmatched. Germline V gives CDR1 KGHSH, CDR2 LQKENI. The CDR3 region is CASSPSTTGGTTDTQYF. Written as DNA, the CDR3 is TGTGCCAGCTCACCCTCGACGACAGGGGGGACTACAGATACGCAGTATTTT. The full variable domain, in which reference TRBV18 and TRBJ2-3 provide the parts outside the CDR3, is NAGVMQNPRHLVRRRGQEARLRCSPMKGHSHVYWYRQLPEEGLKFMVYLQKENIIDESGMPKERFSAEFPKEGPSILRIQQVVRGDSAAYFCASSPSTTGGTTDTQYFGPGTRLTVL.

This clone has more than one count but fewer than ten. This chain links TRBV28 with TRBJ1-2; possibly TRBD1 for D (6 bases). CDR3 length: 14 amino acids. Germline CDR1 and CDR2: MDHEN and SYDVKM. The V and J ends lost 8 bases and 4 bases respectively, with 17 bases between them. The DNA of the CDR3 is TGTGCCAGCCACAGTACCACAGGGAGCTATGGCTACACCTTC. Its translation is CASHSTTGSYGYTF.

The chain recombines TRBV27 with TRBJ1-3; D is possibly TRBD1 (5 bases). V was shortened by 6 bases and J by 0 bases, with 15 bases between the two germline ends. The CDR3 runs 16 residues. The germline CDR1 and CDR2 sequences are MNHEY and SMNVEV (reference sequence). The CDR3 is CASSLPTGNSGNTIYF. CDR3 DNA sequence: TGTGCCAGCAGCCTCCCCACAGGCAACTCTGGAAACACCATATATTTT.

This clone was seen more than once but under ten times. CDR3 amino acids: CATAKGGGDQETQYF. DNA for the CDR3: TGTGCCACAGCCAAGGGGGGAGGGGACCAAGAGACCCAGTACTTC. This chain joins TRBV5-4 and TRBJ2-5, with D maybe TRBD2 (7 bases). Per the germline V gene, CDR1 is SGHNT and CDR2 is YYREEE (reference sequence). The CDR3 covers 15 residues. Trimming pared 9 bases from V and 0 bases from J, leaving 18 bases between. Full variable domain (outside the CDR3, taken from reference TRBV5-4 and TRBJ2-5): ETGVTQSPTHLIKTRGQQVTLRCSSQSGHNTVSWYQQALGQGPQFIFQYYREEENGRGNFPPRFSGLQFPNYSSELNVNALELDDSALYLCATAKGGGDQETQYFGPGTRLLVL.

The sample holds a few counts of this clone. CDR3 region: CASSPGGGQGSTDTQYF. In nucleotides, the CDR3 is TGTGCCAGCAGTCCGGGCGGGGGACAGGGGAGCACAGATACGCAGTATTTT. This sequence joins TRBV28 and TRBJ2-3, with TRBD1 matching 10 bases. The CDR3 consists of 17 residues. Germline CDR1 is MDHEN and CDR2 is SYDVKM. V trimming: 5 bases; J trimming: 0 bases; junction bases outside the gene matches: 8.

For the CDR3, the DNA is TGTGCCTGGAGGTACAGGGATGCTAATGAAAAACTGTTTTTT. It translates to CAWRYRDANEKLFF. V and J are TRBV30 and TRBJ1-4, with D perhaps TRBD1 (6 bases). This CDR3 comprises 14 residues. Looked up from germline, CDR1 is GTSNPN and CDR2 is SVGIG (reference sequence). The germline V and J ends were trimmed by 3 bases and 3 bases, with 11 bases remaining between them.

The chain is built from TRBV4-1 and TRBJ1-4; a weak D match, TRBD1 (5 bases). V lost 1 base to trimming and J lost 4 bases, with 10 bases between them. There are 15 residues in the CDR3. Looked up from germline, CDR1 is MGHRA and CDR2 is YSYEKL. The CDR3, as DNA: TGCGCCAGCAGCCAAGGGGGCTATGGTAATGAAAAACTGTTTTTT. Its translation: CASSQGGYGNEKLFF.

This clone came up a few times. The chain joins TRBV29-1 to TRBJ2-3, with TRBD1 matching 9 bases. Germline V gene data show CDR1 as SQVTM and CDR2 as ANQGSEA. The CDR3 has 16 residues. Trimming cost V 5 bases and J 4 bases; bases outside gene matches: 13. CDR3 loop: CSVRHRGRRVSDTQYF. The CDR3 DNA is TGCAGCGTTAGGCACAGGGGGCGGCGGGTCTCAGATACGCAGTATTTT.

This clone was counted between two and nine times. This chain joins TRBV30 and TRBJ2-5, with 10 nucleotides matching TRBD1. The J call may be incorrect, as the DNA end agrees better with TRBJ2-7. Germline CDR1 GTSNPN, CDR2 SVGIG (reference sequence). The CDR3 runs 14 residues. The chain's CDR3 is CAWDRGLYDYEQYF. For the CDR3, the DNA is TGTGCCTGGGACAGGGGGCTTTACGACTACGAGCAGTACTTC.

A few counts support this clone. This chain joins TRBV2 and TRBJ2-7; TRBD1 might be the D (5 bases). V was shortened by 5 bases and J by 4 bases, with 18 bases between the two germline ends. CDR3 length: 15 amino acids. Germline V gene data show CDR1 as SNHLY and CDR2 as FYNNEI. CDR3: CASSLQVTIKYEQYF. The CDR3 DNA reads TGTGCCAGCAGTCTACAGGTGACAATAAAGTACGAGCAGTACTTC.

This clone appeared a few times. The rearrangement uses TRBV29-1 and TRBJ1-1, with D maybe TRBD1 (5 bases). CDR1 SQVTM and CDR2 ANQGSEA come from the germline V gene. This CDR3 is 14 amino acids long. The V end was cut by 7 bases, the J end by 4 bases, with 19 bases between. Written as DNA, the CDR3 is TGCAGCGGAGGGACCCCGGGGGTGGGCACTGAAGCTTTCTTT. It specifies CSGGTPGVGTEAFF.

The chain uses TRBV7-9 and TRBJ2-7; D may correspond to TRBD1 or TRBD2 (7 bases each). The CDR3 extends over 15 amino acids. V was trimmed by 2 bases and J by 0 bases, leaving 11 bases between them. CDR1 and CDR2 (germline): SEHNR, FQNEAQ (reference sequence). This chain's CDR3 is CASSLREGASYEQYF. CDR3 coding DNA: TGTGCCAGCAGCTTAAGGGAGGGGGCCTCCTACGAGCAGTACTTC.

A few counts support this clone. The chain is built from TRBV5-1 and TRBJ2-1, with a tentative D call TRBD2 (6 bases). V shed 3 bases and J shed 7 bases, with 17 bases lying between them. The germline V gene encodes CDR1 SGHRS and CDR2 YFSETQ. This CDR3 spans 15 amino acids. The chain's CDR3 is CASSSSAQRGNEQFF. CDR3 nucleotides: TGCGCCAGCAGCTCTAGCGCCCAAAGGGGAAATGAGCAGTTCTTC. Combining the CDR3 with reference TRBV5-1 and TRBJ2-1 gives the whole variable domain KAGVTQTPRYLIKTRGQQVTLSCSPISGHRSVSWYQQTPGQGLQFLFEYFSETQRNKGNFPGRFSGRQFSNSRSEMNVSTLELGDSALYLCASSSSAQRGNEQFFGPGTRLTVL.

This clone was counted only a few times. J is TRBJ2-5 and V is TRBV7-9, with 9 bases matching TRBD2. Trimming removed 1 base from V and 7 bases from J; junction bases left unmatched: 4. The germline V gene has CDR1 SEHNR and CDR2 FQNEAQ (reference sequence). The length of the CDR3 is 14 residues. CDR3: CASSLEGSGRTQYF. In DNA, the CDR3 is TGTGCCAGCAGCTTAGAGGGTAGCGGGAGGACCCAGTACTTC.

V usage is TRBV4-3 and J usage is TRBJ2-1; TRBD2 matches 7 bases. J lost 5 bases, V lost 1 base, and 17 bases had no gene match. Germline CDR1 and CDR2: LGHNA and YSLEER. This CDR3 comprises 19 residues. The CDR3, as DNA: TGCGCCAGCAGCCAAGTGGGGGGTCGGACTAGGTTAGCCAACAATGAGCAGTTCTTC. This translates into CASSQVGGRTRLANNEQFF.

The chain uses TRBV28 and TRBJ1-2; 7 bases map to TRBD1. The V segment lost 10 bases and the J segment 6 bases; nucleotides outside the gene matches: 14. This CDR3 has 14 residues. CDR1 is MDHEN, CDR2 SYDVKM, per germline. CDR3 residues: CATRGGQTPHGYTF. The CDR3 coding sequence is TGTGCCACGAGGGGGGGACAGACCCCACATGGCTACACCTTC.